The 22 T cell receptor beta chains below were found in one sample sequenced in a study of radiotherapy plus CTLA-4 blockade in lung cancer. Produced via immunoSEQ multiplex PCR; TCRdb's table is partial and in-frame only. The sample comprises around 110,000 clones, about 87% of which are singletons, and 5.5% to 7% rests with the top ten. Material: peripheral blood, obtained from a patient treated with radiotherapy plus ipilimumab. The source of these receptors is a human donor with non-small cell lung cancer that progressed on radiotherapy plus ipilimumab.

In its sample, this clone was seen once. The rearrangement joins TRBV27 to TRBJ2-3, with D perhaps matching TRBD2 (6 bases). The CDR3 has 15 amino acids. Trimming pared 1 base from V and 1 base from J, leaving 9 bases between. Germline V gives CDR1 MNHEY, CDR2 SMNVEV (reference sequence). Here the CDR3 DNA reads TGTGCCAGCAGTTTATGGGGACTCCGCACAGATACGCAGTATTTT. Amino acid sequence: CASSLWGLRTDTQYF.

The chain recombines TRBV5-6 with TRBJ1-1; no reliable D call. The germline V and J ends were trimmed by 0 bases and 3 bases, with 9 bases remaining between them. The CDR3 is made up of 14 amino acids. Germline values: CDR1 SGHDT, CDR2 YYEEEE. CDR3 in DNA: TGTGCCAGCAGCTTGGGGAGTTGGGACACTGAAGCTTTCTTT. Translating gives CASSLGSWDTEAFF.

V usage is TRBV5-8 and J usage is TRBJ1-5; 9 positions agree with TRBD1. With V trimmed by 4 bases and J by 10 bases, 12 bases remained unmatched. This CDR3 has 15 residues. CDR1 and CDR2 from the germline V gene are SGHTS and YDEGEE. The CDR3 bases are TGTGCCAGCAGCACCCCGGGACAGGGAGTAAGTCCCCAGCATTTT. Translating it yields CASSTPGQGVSPQHF.

The rearrangement joins TRBV6-1 to TRBJ2-3, with D perhaps matching TRBD2 (5 bases). The ends were cut back, 6 bases at V and 5 bases at J, with 9 bases in the middle. The CDR3 has 12 residues. CDR1 and CDR2 from the germline V gene are MNHNS and SASEGT. CDR3 nucleotide sequence: TGTGCCAGCAGCCCCGCGGGAGATACGCAGTATTTT. It codes for CASSPAGDTQYF.

V usage is TRBV5-6 and J usage is TRBJ1-2; maybe TRBD1 (5 bases). The CDR3 sequence is 15 residues long. The germline gives CDR1 SGHDT, CDR2 YYEEEE. Trimming removed 1 base from V and 3 bases from J, with 13 bases in between. The CDR3 loop is CASSLSPGNHYGYTF. CDR3 sequence (DNA): TGTGCCAGCAGCTTGTCTCCAGGGAATCACTATGGCTACACCTTC.

This chain joins TRBV19 and TRBJ1-2, with D perhaps matching TRBD1 (6 bases). This CDR3 is built from 17 residues. With 6 bases removed from V and 4 bases from J, the gap between germline ends came to 24 bases. The germline CDR1 and CDR2 sequences are LNHDA and SQIVND (reference sequence). As DNA, the CDR3 is TGTGCCAGTAGGAAAGGGGGTGGGGGAGATCGCGTCTATGGCTACACCTTC. It yields the protein CASRKGGGGDRVYGYTF.

This chain uses TRBV27 with TRBJ2-1; 8 positions agree with TRBD1. The CDR3 loop spans 21 amino acids. CDR1 MNHEY and CDR2 SMNVEV come from the germline V gene (reference sequence). Trimming took 0 bases from V and 4 from J; bases not matched to a gene: 20. CDR3 nucleotides: TGTGCCAGCAGTTTATCCCCGTCGCAGGGGGCCGGGAATCCCCGTTACAATGAGCAGTTCTTC. Translating it yields CASSLSPSQGAGNPRYNEQFF.

The chain links TRBV27 to TRBJ2-1; TRBD2 is a possible D gene (5 bases). V lost 11 bases to trimming and J lost 3 bases, with 11 bases between them. This CDR3 is built from 12 residues. Germline CDR1 MNHEY, CDR2 SMNVEV (reference sequence). DNA for the CDR3: TGTGCCTCACGAGGGTTCTACAATGAGCAGTTCTTC. Translation: CASRGFYNEQFF.

This clone is a singleton in its sample. This chain's CDR3 is CASSQVGGAGDTQYF. The CDR3, as DNA: TGCGCCAGCAGCCAAGTAGGGGGTGCGGGAGATACGCAGTATTTT. This chain joins TRBV4-1 and TRBJ2-3, with a weak D call TRBD1 (6 bases). Germline CDR1 is MGHRA and CDR2 is YSYEKL. Trimming pared 1 base from V and 5 bases from J, leaving 13 bases between. The CDR3 has 15 amino acids.

The gene calls are TRBV5-1 and TRBJ1-1, with a weak D call TRBD1 (5 bases). Trimming left V 4 bases short and J 5 bases short, with 24 bases between. The germline gives CDR1 SGHRS, CDR2 YFSETQ. The CDR3 runs to 17 residues. The CDR3 sequence is CASSTKGVHLRGTEAFF. DNA of the CDR3: TGCGCCAGCAGCACGAAAGGGGTTCACCTCCGCGGGACTGAAGCTTTCTTT.

This clone appeared once. The chain links TRBV30 to TRBJ2-5; D remains unclear. The CDR3 contains 13 residues. Germline V gene sequence: CDR1 GTSNPN, CDR2 SVGIG (reference sequence). Trimming took 2 bases from V and 5 from J, leaving 12 bases between them. The CDR3 sequence is CAWSNSESETQYF. The CDR3 nucleotides read TGTGCCTGGAGTAACTCGGAATCGGAGACCCAGTACTTC.

The chain uses TRBV5-4 and TRBJ2-1; 7 nucleotides line up with TRBD2. CDR1 is SGHNT and CDR2 is YYREEE in the germline V gene (reference sequence). With V trimmed by 1 base and J by 7 bases, 2 bases remained unmatched. This CDR3 is built from 13 residues. DNA of the CDR3: TGTGCCAGCAGCTTGACTAGCGCTAATGAGCAGTTCTTC. Protein sequence: CASSLTSANEQFF.

The chain carries TRBV7-2 and TRBJ2-1; no definite D call. Germline V CDR1 and CDR2: SGHTA, FQGNSA. Trimming took off 5 bases at V and 5 bases at J, with 10 bases between the two ends. The CDR3 has 13 amino acids. CDR3: CASSLSRNNEQFF. DNA for the CDR3: TGTGCCAGCAGCCTATCGCGGAACAATGAGCAGTTCTTC.

A note on this clone: As the CDR3 is not closed by the conserved phenylalanine or tryptophan, this likely results from a read error. This rearrangement joins TRBV5-1 to TRBJ1-2; the D is unclear. Per the germline V gene, CDR1 is SGHRS and CDR2 is YFSETQ. V lost 2 bases and J 8 bases, leaving 22 bases between the germline ends. CDR3 length equals 16 residues. The CDR3 DNA sequence: TGCGCCAGCAGCTTCCCCCAAGACGGGATATTCTACGGCTACACCCTC. Protein sequence: CASSFPQDGIFYGYTL.

This clone appeared a few times. The chain couples TRBV30 to TRBJ2-3; D uncertain. The CDR3 loop spans 12 amino acids. Trimming left V 2 bases short and J 10 bases short, with 13 bases between. CDR1 and CDR2 from the germline V gene are GTSNPN and SVGIG (reference sequence). CDR3 sequence reads: CAWSKQSPPQYF. The CDR3 coding sequence is TGTGCCTGGAGTAAGCAGAGCCCACCGCAGTATTTT. The full variable domain, rest sourced from reference TRBV30 and TRBJ2-3, is SQTIHQWPATLVQPVGSPLSLECTVEGTSNPNLYWYRQAAGRGLQLLFYSVGIGQISSEVPQNLSASRPQDRQFILSSKKLLLSDSGFYLCAWSKQSPPQYFGPGTRLTVL.

Only a few counts were recorded for this clone. This chain uses TRBV2 with TRBJ2-5; D unclear. Trimming shortened V by 8 bases and J by 0 bases, and 7 bases separated the two germline ends. Germline CDR1 SNHLY, CDR2 FYNNEI. The CDR3 length is 12 residues. CDR3 loop: CASQRNQETQYF. The CDR3 DNA is TGTGCCAGCCAGAGGAACCAAGAGACCCAGTACTTC.

The genes are TRBV27 and TRBJ2-7, with 8 bases aligning to TRBD2. Germline V gene lookup returns CDR1 MNHEY and CDR2 SMNVEV (reference sequence). The CDR3 loop spans 12 amino acids. The V segment lost 3 bases and the J segment 6 bases; nucleotides outside the gene matches: 1. The CDR3 nucleotides read TGTGCCAGCAGTTTCCGGGGGGGCGAGCAGTACTTC. Protein sequence: CASSFRGGEQYF.

V and J are TRBV7-2 and TRBJ2-3, with a tentative D call TRBD2 (7 bases). The CDR3 length is 18 residues. Per the germline V gene, CDR1 is SGHTA and CDR2 is FQGNSA. Trimming shortened V by 3 bases and J by 2 bases, and 21 bases separated the two germline ends. CDR3 DNA: TGTGCCAGCAGCTTTCGGGGGGCGGGAGCGGGATTCACAGATACGCAGTATTTT. It encodes CASSFRGAGAGFTDTQYF.

This chain uses TRBV5-4 with TRBJ2-7; tentatively, D is TRBD2 (6 bases). This CDR3 region has 13 residues. Germline CDR1 is SGHNT and CDR2 is YYREEE (reference sequence). The V and J ends lost 5 bases and 3 bases respectively, with 12 bases between them. CDR3 bases: TGTGCCAGCAGACGCGGGACGAACTACGAGCAGTACTTC. This codes for CASRRGTNYEQYF.

The J gene is TRBJ2-1, the V gene TRBV7-8; 15 nucleotides agree with TRBD2. Losses at the gene ends were 2 bases for V and 5 bases for J; bases not matched to a gene: 7. Germline-derived CDR1 and CDR2 are SGHVS and FQNEAQ. The CDR3 is 18 amino acids. CDR3 sequence: CASSLLGLAGGPHNEQFF. The CDR3 bases are TGTGCCAGCAGCTTATTGGGACTAGCGGGAGGCCCCCACAATGAGCAGTTCTTC.

Regarding this clone: The CDR3 does not close with the conserved phenylalanine or tryptophan, likely indicating a read error. The rearrangement uses TRBV4-1 and TRBJ2-7, with D tentatively TRBD2 (6 bases). The V end was cut by 3 bases, the J end by 3 bases, with 18 bases between. Germline V gene data show CDR1 as MGHRA and CDR2 as YSYEKL. The CDR3 runs to 16 residues. CDR3 nucleotide sequence: TGCGCCAGCAGCCAGGAAATCGGGACGGGGGTCTACGAGCAGTACCTC. Protein sequence: CASSQEIGTGVYEQYL.

The CDR3 region has the DNA TGTGCCAGCAGTTACGCGGGTCGCTCCTACGAGCAGTACTTC. Translated, it gives CASSYAGRSYEQYF. This chain links TRBV6-5 with TRBJ2-7, with D perhaps TRBD2 (5 bases). With 2 bases removed from V and 0 bases from J, the gap between germline ends came to 8 bases. Germline V lookup: CDR1 MNHEY, CDR2 SVGAGI. There are 14 residues in the CDR3.